These T cell receptor beta chains were read from a single sample in a study of T cell responses to AZD1222 COVID-19 vaccine. The assay was immunoSEQ multiplex PCR, and TCRdb's table has in-frame clones only and misses some. The profile covers over 100,000 clones, with roughly nine tenths appearing a single time and 1.5% to 2% taken by the ten largest. The source material was peripheral blood, sampled on day 0 of AZD1222 vaccination. These receptors originate from an adult in good health. The CDR3 runs from the conserved cysteine through the conserved F or W. Each record gives: V gene, J gene, D gene, clone size, CDR3 protein, CDR3 DNA. D genes are given only for firm matches. Not all rows give a size; the values are once, few, many and, for expanded clones, a class.

TRBV7-6	TRBJ2-1	NA	NA	CASSFRLGSYNEQFF	TGTGCCAGCAGCTTCCGACTAGGGAGCTACAATGAGCAGTTCTTC
TRBV28	TRBJ2-1	NA	NA	CASSLGGAEANEQFF	TGTGCCAGCAGTTTAGGAGGGGCCGAGGCCAATGAGCAGTTCTTC
TRBV19	TRBJ2-1	TRBD1	NA	CASSIVPGGTYNEQFF	TGTGCCAGTAGTATAGTCCCAGGGGGCACGTACAATGAGCAGTTCTTC
TRBV2	TRBJ1-5	NA	NA	CASSYNSGGSQPQHF	TGTGCCAGCAGTTATAATTCCGGGGGCAGTCAGCCCCAGCATTTT
TRBV10-3	TRBJ2-1	TRBD2	NA	CAISELSGIWQFF	TGTGCCATCAGTGAGTTAAGCGGGATTTGGCAGTTCTTC
TRBV4-2	TRBJ2-2	TRBD2	NA	CASRVHGTKNTGELFF	TGTGCCAGCAGGGTACACGGGACTAAGAACACCGGGGAGCTGTTTTTT
TRBV9	TRBJ2-7	NA	NA	CASSPSGYEQYF	TGTGCCAGCAGCCCGAGTGGTTACGAGCAGTACTTC
TRBV3-1/TRBV3-2	TRBJ2-2	TRBD2	once	CASSQGTSGGPLTGELFF	TGTGCCAGCAGCCAAGGGACTAGCGGGGGCCCCCTCACCGGGGAGCTGTTTTTT
TRBV6-5	TRBJ2-1	TRBD2	NA	CASSYPSGNYNEQFF	TGTGCCAGCAGTTACCCTAGCGGAAACTACAATGAGCAGTTCTTC
TRBV30	TRBJ2-7	TRBD1	NA	CAWNRGHYEQYF	TGTGCCTGGAACAGGGGACACTACGAGCAGTACTTC
TRBV4-1	TRBJ2-5	TRBD2	NA	CASSPGPRLAGGPGRTQYF	TGCGCCAGCAGCCCGGGCCCCAGACTAGCGGGGGGGCCAGGGAGGACCCAGTACTTC
TRBV18	TRBJ1-6	NA	NA	CASSPESRQNSPLHF	TGTGCCAGCTCACCCGAAAGCCGACAGAATTCACCCCTCCACTTT
TRBV5-6	TRBJ1-1	NA	NA	CASSLGTVEAFF	TGTGCCAGCAGCTTGGGGACAGTCGAAGCTTTCTTT
TRBV6-2/TRBV6-3	TRBJ2-1	TRBD2	once	CASSSTSSGYNEQFF	TGTGCCAGCAGTTCCACCTCTAGCGGCTACAATGAGCAGTTCTTC
TRBV30	TRBJ2-5	NA	once	CAWSPLTGAQYF	TGTGCCTGGAGTCCTCTCACGGGGGCCCAGTACTTC
TRBV18	TRBJ1-1	NA	NA	CASQERGGILNTEAFF	TGTGCCAGCCAGGAAAGGGGGGGAATTTTGAACACTGAAGCTTTCTTT
TRBV6-2/TRBV6-3	TRBJ1-2	TRBD1	NA	CASSYSGDRAFTNYGYTF	TGTGCCAGCAGTTACTCGGGCGACAGGGCTTTCACAAACTATGGCTACACCTTC
TRBV7-3	TRBJ2-2	NA	NA	CASSLTRSRQLNTGELFF	TGTGCCAGCAGCTTAACGAGATCCAGACAGCTGAACACCGGGGAGCTGTTTTTT
TRBV11-3	TRBJ1-1	NA	NA	CASSPTDAEAFF	TGTGCCAGCAGCCCGACGGATGCTGAAGCTTTCTTT
TRBV4-2	TRBJ2-7	NA	NA	CASSHTRVAASGEQYF	TGTGCCAGCAGCCACACGAGGGTGGCTGCCTCGGGGGAGCAGTACTTC
TRBV14	TRBJ1-2	TRBD1	NA	CASSQDRGGYTF	TGTGCCAGCAGCCAGGACAGGGGTGGCTACACCTTC
TRBV5-5	TRBJ2-5	NA	NA	CASSLETQYF	TGTGCCAGCAGCTTAGAGACCCAGTACTTC
TRBV6-5	TRBJ2-1	NA	NA	CASSYGYPYNEQFF	TGTGCCAGCAGTTACGGCTACCCCTACAATGAGCAGTTCTTC
TRBV27	TRBJ2-2	NA	NA	CASSFGQGKTGELFF	TGTGCCAGCAGTTTTGGGCAGGGCAAGACCGGGGAGCTGTTTTTT
TRBV27	TRBJ2-4	NA	NA	CASSPSRGVKNIQYF	TGTGCCAGCAGTCCATCGAGGGGAGTCAAAAACATTCAGTACTTC
TRBV2	TRBJ1-2	TRBD1	NA	CASSDERQGNGYTF	TGTGCCAGCAGTGACGAGCGACAGGGTAATGGCTACACCTTC
TRBV4-3	TRBJ1-5	NA	NA	CASSQDRASQPQHF	TGCGCCAGCAGCCAAGATCGGGCTAGTCAGCCCCAGCATTTT
TRBV6-5	TRBJ1-2	NA	NA	CASSYDWGNYGYTF	TGTGCCAGCAGTTACGATTGGGGAAACTATGGCTACACCTTC
TRBV6-5	TRBJ2-7	TRBD1	NA	CASSYAGQGHHEQYF	TGTGCCAGCAGTTACGCGGGACAGGGCCACCACGAGCAGTACTTC
TRBV3-1/TRBV3-2	TRBJ2-7	NA	NA	CASSRVFYEQYF	TGTGCCAGCAGCCGAGTCTTTTACGAGCAGTACTTC
TRBV27	TRBJ1-2	NA	NA	CASSKRSWVEGYTF	TGTGCCAGCAGTAAGAGGAGTTGGGTTGAAGGCTACACCTTC
TRBV5-1	TRBJ1-2	TRBD1	NA	CASSLGQTGGFGYTF	TGCGCCAGCAGCTTGGGACAGACAGGGGGCTTCGGCTACACCTTC
TRBV5-1	TRBJ2-3	TRBD1	NA	CASSIQGAGTDTQYF	TGCGCCAGCAGCATACAGGGGGCAGGCACAGATACGCAGTATTTT
TRBV6-1	TRBJ1-2	NA	NA	CASSEVIGTVSNYGYTF	TGTGCCAGCAGTGAAGTCATCGGGACGGTCAGTAACTATGGCTACACCTTC
TRBV19	TRBJ2-1	TRBD2	NA	CASSIGSAGLAVDEQFF	TGTGCCAGTAGTATAGGTTCCGCCGGACTAGCGGTCGATGAGCAGTTCTTC
TRBV21-1	TRBJ2-5	NA	NA	CASSKRALRETQYF	TGTGCCAGCAGCAAAAGGGCGCTCCGGGAGACCCAGTACTTC
TRBV7-6	TRBJ2-2	TRBD1	NA	CASSPAGTGNTGELFF	TGTGCCAGCAGCCCCGCAGGGACAGGGAACACCGGGGAGCTGTTTTTT
TRBV7-2	TRBJ1-1	NA	NA	CASSFRGGAGNTEAFF	TGTGCCAGCAGCTTTAGGGGGGGCGCTGGGAACACTGAAGCTTTCTTT
TRBV5-6	TRBJ2-3	TRBD2	NA	CASSLSLATDTQYF	TGTGCCAGCAGCTTATCACTAGCGACAGATACGCAGTATTTT
TRBV19	TRBJ2-1	NA	NA	CASTPLVAAYNEQFF	TGTGCCAGTACCCCTTTGGTAGCGGCCTACAATGAGCAGTTCTTC
TRBV7-3	TRBJ2-7	TRBD2	few	CASSYSGLAGDEQYF	TGTGCCAGCAGCTACTCGGGACTAGCGGGAGACGAGCAGTACTTC
TRBV18	TRBJ1-1	TRBD1	NA	CASSQDRGNTEAFF	TGTGCCAGCTCACAGGACAGGGGAAACACTGAAGCTTTCTTT
TRBV7-8	TRBJ1-1	NA	NA	CASTKSSEGLNTEAFF	TGTGCCAGCACCAAAAGTAGTGAGGGGTTGAACACTGAAGCTTTCTTT
TRBV7-3	TRBJ2-1	NA	NA	CASSSGPADGEQFF	TGTGCCAGCAGCTCAGGTCCAGCGGATGGTGAGCAGTTCTTC
TRBV11-2	TRBJ2-7	NA	once	CASSPHRDPHQKTSYEQYF	TGTGCCAGCAGCCCCCACAGGGATCCCCACCAAAAAACTTCCTACGAGCAGTACTTC
TRBV15	TRBJ1-5	NA	NA	CATSRALVGGLSNQPQHF	TGTGCCACCAGCAGAGCCTTGGTGGGGGGCCTGAGCAATCAGCCCCAGCATTTT
TRBV7-2	TRBJ1-2	NA	NA	CASSLTQVSNYGYTF	TGTGCCAGCAGCTTAACACAGGTTTCTAACTATGGCTACACCTTC
TRBV19	TRBJ1-4	NA	NA	CASSILLARSNEKLFF	TGTGCCAGTAGTATCTTGTTGGCAAGGAGTAATGAAAAACTGTTTTTT
TRBV9	TRBJ1-1	NA	NA	CASSVDGAGAMNTEAFF	TGTGCCAGCAGCGTAGACGGGGCAGGGGCCATGAACACTGAAGCTTTCTTT
TRBV4-3	TRBJ2-1	TRBD2	NA	CASSQAIAGGSPYNEQFF	TGCGCCAGCAGCCAGGCCATAGCGGGAGGGTCGCCCTACAATGAGCAGTTCTTC
TRBV25-1	TRBJ1-6	NA	NA	CASSVKSEPLHF	TGTGCCAGCAGTGTGAAATCCGAACCCCTCCACTTT
TRBV6-1	TRBJ2-5	NA	few	CASSEMGRPQETQYF	TGTGCCAGCAGTGAAATGGGCCGTCCCCAAGAGACCCAGTACTTC
TRBV2	TRBJ2-7	TRBD1	NA	CASRDDRDYEQYF	TGTGCCAGCAGGGACGACAGGGATTACGAGCAGTACTTC
TRBV19	TRBJ1-6	NA	NA	CASTTRGSSYNSPLHF	TGTGCCAGTACCACACGGGGGAGCTCCTATAATTCACCCCTCCACTTT
TRBV7-3	TRBJ2-5	NA	NA	CASSLGLQETQYF	TGTGCCAGCAGCCTGGGACTTCAAGAGACCCAGTACTTC